Listed below are T cell receptor beta chains from one sample, sequenced in a study of blood T cell repertoires in COVID-19. Repertoires were generated with immunoSEQ multiplex PCR, while TCRdb's copy carries only in-frame clones and drops some. Of 200,000 or so clones in the sample, roughly 88% were seen once. Sequenced material: peripheral blood. These receptors were taken from a woman in her thirties or forties who had recovered from COVID-19. Each CDR3 is given with its conserved first and last residue. Fields, in order: clone size, V gene, J gene, D gene, CDR3 protein, CDR3 DNA. A D gene is named only where the DNA matches it firmly. Expanded clones are given a class, and other clones once, few, many or no size at all.

many,TRBV6-5,TRBJ2-5,NA,CASTEGQRVQETQYF,TGTGCCAGCACGGAGGGTCAAAGGGTCCAAGAGACCCAGTACTTC
NA,TRBV7-9,TRBJ2-7,TRBD1,CASSYRDRGYEQYF,TGTGCCAGCAGCTACCGGGACAGGGGCTACGAGCAGTACTTC
NA,TRBV7-9,TRBJ2-1,NA,CASSLGLAESSYNEQFF,TGTGCCAGCAGCTTAGGTTTAGCGGAAAGCTCCTACAATGAGCAGTTCTTC
NA,TRBV27,TRBJ1-1,TRBD1,CASTTGGWTEAFF,TGTGCCAGCACTACAGGGGGCTGGACTGAAGCTTTCTTT
NA,TRBV11-3,TRBJ2-1,TRBD2,CASSPGTSSYNEQFF,TGTGCCAGCAGCCCCGGGACTAGCTCCTACAATGAGCAGTTCTTC
NA,TRBV23-1,TRBJ1-1,NA,CASSSTAEAFF,TGCGCCAGCAGTTCCACGGCTGAAGCTTTCTTT
NA,TRBV14,TRBJ2-1,NA,CASSTLTGSNNEQFF,TGTGCCAGCAGCACCCTGACTGGCTCAAACAATGAGCAGTTCTTC
NA,TRBV7-2,TRBJ2-1,NA,CASSPGGRDEQFF,TGTGCCAGCAGCCCAGGGGGGCGGGATGAGCAGTTCTTC
few,TRBV27,TRBJ2-7,TRBD1,CASSPLDRTEQYF,TGTGCCAGCAGTCCCCTGGACAGGACGGAGCAGTACTTC
NA,TRBV6-6,TRBJ2-2,TRBD1,CASSYPGGTGELFF,TGTGCCAGCAGTTACCCAGGGGGCACCGGGGAGCTGTTTTTT
NA,TRBV6-5,TRBJ2-5,TRBD2,CASRPGLADRETQYF,TGTGCCAGCAGACCGGGACTAGCGGACCGGGAGACCCAGTACTTC
NA,TRBV10-3,TRBJ1-2,NA,CAISEIDYGYTF,TGTGCCATCAGTGAAATAGACTATGGCTACACCTTC